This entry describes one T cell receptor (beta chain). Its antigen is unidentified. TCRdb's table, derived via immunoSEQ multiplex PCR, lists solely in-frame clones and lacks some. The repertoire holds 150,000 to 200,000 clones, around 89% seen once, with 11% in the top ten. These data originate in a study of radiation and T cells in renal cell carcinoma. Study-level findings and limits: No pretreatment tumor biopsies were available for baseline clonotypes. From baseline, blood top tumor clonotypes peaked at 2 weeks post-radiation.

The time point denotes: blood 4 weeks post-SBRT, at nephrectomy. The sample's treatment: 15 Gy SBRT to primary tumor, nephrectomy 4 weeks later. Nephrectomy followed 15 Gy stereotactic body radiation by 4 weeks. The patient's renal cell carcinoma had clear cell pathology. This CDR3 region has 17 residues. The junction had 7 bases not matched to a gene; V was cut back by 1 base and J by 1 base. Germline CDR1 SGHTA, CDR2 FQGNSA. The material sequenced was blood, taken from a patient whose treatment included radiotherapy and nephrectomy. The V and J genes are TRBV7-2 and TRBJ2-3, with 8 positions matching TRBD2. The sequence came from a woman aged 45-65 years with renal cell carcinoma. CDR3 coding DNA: TGTGCCAGCAGCTTAGTATCGGGGGGGGTCGGCACAGATACGCAGTATTTT. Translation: CASSLVSGGVGTDTQYF.